This is a list of T cell receptor beta chains from one sample in a study of shared T cell receptors in the human thymus. Libraries were prepared by immunoSEQ multiplex PCR; TCRdb keeps only in-frame clonotypes and omits some of them. The repertoire includes hundreds of thousands of clones, 88% of them detected once, and about 0.01% sits in the top ten. The sample also formed part of further work on human thymus T cells.

Input material: thymocytes. The receptors come from a boy younger than two with a congenital heart defect. The CDR3 runs from the conserved cysteine through the conserved F or W. Each record gives: V gene, J gene, clone size, D gene, CDR3 length, CDR3 protein, CDR3 DNA. A D gene is named only where the DNA matches it firmly. Size tells how often a clone was seen (once, few, many) or the class of an expanded clone, and some rows leave it out.

TRBV5-4,TRBJ2-7,NA,TRBD2,18,CASSLAARLAPHSYEQYF,TGTGCCAGCAGCTTGGCCGCGCGACTAGCTCCCCATTCCTACGAGCAGTACTTC
TRBV4-3,TRBJ2-7,NA,NA,16,CASSQFPGRVSYEQYF,TGCGCCAGCAGCCAATTCCCGGGAAGGGTATCCTACGAGCAGTACTTC
TRBV6-1,TRBJ2-5,NA,TRBD1,16,CASSAPGQLSQETQYF,TGTGCCAGCAGTGCTCCGGGACAGCTTTCCCAAGAGACCCAGTACTTC
TRBV11-2,TRBJ2-5,NA,NA,18,CASSPRGGGLLNQETQYF,TGTGCCAGCAGCCCCCGGGGTGGGGGCTTACTAAACCAAGAGACCCAGTACTTC
TRBV19,TRBJ2-1,NA,TRBD2,16,CASSTPCLGGDNEQFF,TGTGCCAGTAGTACCCCATGCTTGGGGGGGGACAATGAGCAGTTCTTC
TRBV9,TRBJ2-2,NA,TRBD2,14,CASSVLAGVGELFF,TGTGCCAGCAGCGTACTAGCGGGAGTCGGGGAGCTGTTTTTT
TRBV18,TRBJ2-1,NA,TRBD2,15,CASSPPSGTANEQFF,TGTGCCAGCTCCCCCCCTAGCGGGACCGCCAATGAGCAGTTCTTC
TRBV7-9,TRBJ2-5,NA,NA,15,CASSLAGLAGETQYF,TGTGCCAGCAGCTTAGCAGGTCTAGCTGGGGAGACCCAGTACTTC
TRBV9,TRBJ2-7,NA,NA,15,CASGPSGGSSYEQYF,TGTGCCAGCGGACCTTCCGGTGGGAGCTCCTACGAGCAGTACTTC
TRBV28,TRBJ1-4,few,NA,15,CASSNTGIRNEKLFF,TGTGCCAGCAGCAACACAGGCATCCGCAATGAAAAACTGTTTTTT
TRBV4-2,TRBJ2-7,NA,TRBD2,18,CASSHLGLAGGQGYEQYF,TGTGCCAGCAGCCACCTAGGACTAGCGGGAGGCCAAGGCTACGAGCAGTACTTC
TRBV5-8,TRBJ2-7,few,NA,16,CASTFESRYSSYEQYF,TGTGCCAGCACCTTTGAAAGTCGCTACTCCTCCTACGAGCAGTACTTC
TRBV27,TRBJ1-2,NA,NA,15,CASSWGTNPRGGYTF,TGTGCCAGCAGTTGGGGGACTAACCCCCGGGGTGGCTACACCTTC
TRBV19,TRBJ1-6,NA,NA,17,CASSIRRPGANNSPLHF,TGTGCCAGTAGTATTCGCCGGCCAGGGGCCAATAATTCACCCCTCCACTTT